This T cell receptor (beta chain) originates from a study of OX40 agonist ivuxolimab in advanced cancers. As regards this clone: The target antigen is unknown.

Whole-study results and caveats: Low normalized T-cell clonal expansion was additionally recorded for some nonresponders.

Sequencing was performed with immunoSEQ multiplex PCR; in TCRdb, only in-frame clones are kept and a portion is missing. Of tens of thousands of clones listed, approximately 80% are singletons. Germline CDR1 is SQVTM and CDR2 is ANQGSEA. The CDR3 has 15 amino acids. V lost 7 bases, J lost 5 bases, and 22 bases lay in between. Autoimmune disease history or systemic immunosuppression led to patient exclusion. Blood got drawn at baseline, again on cycle 4 day 1, and then on cycle 7 day 1. This TCR was recovered from an adult with an advanced solid tumor such as melanoma, head and neck, liver or kidney cancer. This chain joins TRBV29-1 and TRBJ2-3; D is possibly TRBD2 (7 bases). The specimen comprised CD4+ or CD8+ T cells sorted from blood, sampled in a trial of the OX40 agonist ivuxolimab. CDR3 bases: TGCAGCGAGCGGGAATCCCGTGGGGGCATAGATACGCAGTATTTT. Translating it yields CSERESRGGIDTQYF.